Following are 8 T cell receptor beta chains from one sample sequenced in a study of monozygotic twins with inflammatory bowel disease. Following a re-call of the 5' RACE reads, TCRdb has one entry per CDR3 protein and lacks DNA. In all, the sample yields around 380,000 distinct CDR3 sequences. Sequenced: blood. These receptors came from a human donor with ulcerative colitis or Crohn's disease, or a healthy co-twin of an affected twin (not recorded which).

Here the CDR3 reads CASSVRGNEKLFF. The J gene is TRBJ1-4, the V gene TRBV7-9; TCRdb outputs TRBD1, but without DNA this stays unchecked. Looked up from germline, CDR1 is SEHNR and CDR2 is FQNEAQ (reference sequence). The CDR3 is 13 amino acids. Supplemented by reference TRBV7-9 and TRBJ1-4, the full variable domain reads DTGVSQNPRHKITKRGQNVTFRCDPISEHNRLYWYRQTLGQGPEFLTYFQNEAQLEKSRLLSDRFSAERPKGSFSTLEIQRTEQGDSAMYLCASSVRGNEKLFFGSGTQLSVL.

The genes are TRBV20-1 and TRBJ2-2; TCRdb's D gene call, TRBD1, goes unchecked for lack of DNA. From germline, CDR1 is DFQATT and CDR2 SNEGSKA (reference sequence). The CDR3 has 12 residues. The CDR3 spells CSARQGIGELFF.

This chain joins TRBV7-8 and TRBJ2-5; the D gene TCRdb calls, TRBD2, cannot be checked with no DNA. In germline, CDR1 is SGHVS, CDR2 FQNEAQ. The CDR3 has 15 amino acids. This CDR3 is CASSLTGARGQTQYF.

The chain carries TRBV5-1 and TRBJ2-6; without DNA, the TCRdb call of TRBD1 cannot be checked. CDR3 length: 20 amino acids. Germline V lookup: CDR1 SGHRS, CDR2 YFSETQ. The CDR3 sequence is CASSLSVWDDRNSGANVLTF.

The genes are TRBV3-1 and TRBJ2-7. This CDR3 region has 12 residues. Germline V gives CDR1 LGHDT, CDR2 YNNKEL (reference sequence). The CDR3 spells CASSHSSHEQYF.

V is TRBV5-6 and J is TRBJ1-2; the TCRdb D gene call, TRBD1, has no DNA to confirm it. The CDR3 runs 14 residues. Germline V gene lookup returns CDR1 SGHDT and CDR2 YYEEEE. CDR3 region: CASSLDDRVNGYTF.

The chain employs TRBV28 and TRBJ2-7. Germline CDR1 MDHEN, CDR2 SYDVKM. This CDR3 spans 15 amino acids. The CDR3 region is CASSFRQELSYEQYF. Looking up the rest from reference TRBV28 and TRBJ2-7 gives the full variable domain: DVKVTQSSRYLVKRTGEKVFLECVQDMDHENMFWYRQDPGLGLRLIYFSYDVKMKEKGDIPEGYSVSREKKERFSLILESASTNQTSMYLCASSFRQELSYEQYFGPGTRLTVT.

The chain employs TRBV20-1 and TRBJ1-1; TCRdb returns TRBD1, unconfirmable since there is no DNA. The CDR3 is 15 amino acids. From germline, CDR1 is DFQATT and CDR2 SNEGSKA (reference sequence). The CDR3 region is CSASFGGALSTEAFF.